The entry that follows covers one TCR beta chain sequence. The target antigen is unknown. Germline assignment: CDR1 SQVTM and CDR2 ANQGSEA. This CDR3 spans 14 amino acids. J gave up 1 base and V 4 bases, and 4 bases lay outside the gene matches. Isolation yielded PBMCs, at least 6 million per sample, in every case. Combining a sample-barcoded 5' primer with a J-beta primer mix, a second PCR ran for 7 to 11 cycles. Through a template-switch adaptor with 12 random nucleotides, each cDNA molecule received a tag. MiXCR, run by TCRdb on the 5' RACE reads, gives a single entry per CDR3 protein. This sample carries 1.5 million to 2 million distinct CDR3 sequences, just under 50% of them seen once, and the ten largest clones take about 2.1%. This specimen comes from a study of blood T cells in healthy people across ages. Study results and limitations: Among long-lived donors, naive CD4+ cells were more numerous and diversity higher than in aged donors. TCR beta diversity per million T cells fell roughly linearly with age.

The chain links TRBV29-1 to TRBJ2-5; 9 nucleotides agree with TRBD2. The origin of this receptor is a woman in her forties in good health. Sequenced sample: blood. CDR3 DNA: TGCAGCGTTGTGAGCGGGGGGTCCCAAGAGACCCAGTACTTC. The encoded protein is CSVVSGGSQETQYF.